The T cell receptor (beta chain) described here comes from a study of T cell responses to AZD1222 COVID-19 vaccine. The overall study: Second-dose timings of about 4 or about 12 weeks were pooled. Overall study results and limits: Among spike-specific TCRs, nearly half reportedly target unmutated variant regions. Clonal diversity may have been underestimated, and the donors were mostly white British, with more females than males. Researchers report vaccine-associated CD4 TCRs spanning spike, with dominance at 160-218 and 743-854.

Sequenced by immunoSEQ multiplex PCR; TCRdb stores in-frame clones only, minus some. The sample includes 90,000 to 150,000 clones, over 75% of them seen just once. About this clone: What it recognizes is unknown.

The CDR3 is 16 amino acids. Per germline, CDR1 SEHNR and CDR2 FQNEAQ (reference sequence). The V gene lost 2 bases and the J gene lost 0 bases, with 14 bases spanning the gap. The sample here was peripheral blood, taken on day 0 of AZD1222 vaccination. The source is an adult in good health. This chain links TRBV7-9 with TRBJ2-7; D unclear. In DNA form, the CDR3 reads TGTGCCAGCAGCTTAATGGGTGTCCTAAGCTCCTACGAGCAGTACTTC. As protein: CASSLMGVLSSYEQYF.